Shown below are 5 T cell receptor beta chains from a single sample sequenced in a study of OX40 agonist ivuxolimab in advanced cancers. TCRdb's copy holds only in-frame clones and misses some; the assay was immunoSEQ multiplex PCR. This sample yields about 72,000 clones, of which 89% are seen a single time; over 10% belongs to the top ten. The sample here was CD4+ or CD8+ T cells sorted from blood, taken in a trial of the OX40 agonist ivuxolimab. All receptors derive from an adult with an advanced solid tumor such as melanoma, head and neck, liver or kidney cancer.

V is TRBV9 and J is TRBJ2-5, with 8 nucleotides matching TRBD1. The CDR3 covers 15 residues. V was pared by 6 bases and J by 4 bases, with 11 bases of the junction left unmatched. Germline assignment: CDR1 SGDLS and CDR2 YYNGEE. The CDR3 region has the DNA TGTGCCAGCACCAAAGGACAGGGATGGAGAGAGACCCAGTACTTC. The encoded protein is CASTKGQGWRETQYF.

V is TRBV15 and J is TRBJ1-2, with D possibly TRBD1 on 5 matching bases. Germline loops: CDR1 LNHNV, CDR2 YYDKDF (reference sequence). Deletions cut 0 bases from V and 2 bases from J, with 10 bases between. The CDR3 contains 15 residues. The chain's CDR3 is CATSRERTTNYGYTF. CDR3 nucleotides: TGTGCCACCAGCAGAGAAAGGACAACGAACTATGGCTACACCTTC.

The DNA for the CDR3 is TGTGCCAGCAGTTGGGTCCTGAACACTGAAGCTTTCTTT. Translated, it gives CASSWVLNTEAFF. The rearrangement joins TRBV28 to TRBJ1-1, with no clear D. Per germline, CDR1 MDHEN and CDR2 SYDVKM. Trimming removed 4 bases from V and 0 bases from J, with 6 bases in between. The CDR3 has 13 residues.

This sequence joins TRBV6-1 and TRBJ2-7; 10 positions match TRBD1. The germline gives CDR1 MNHNS, CDR2 SASEGT. The V gene end was trimmed by 7 bases and the J gene end by 7 bases; junction bases not matched to a gene: 7. The CDR3 runs 13 residues. The CDR3 sequence: CASTGQGRGEQYF. The CDR3 coding sequence is TGTGCCAGCACGGGACAGGGGAGGGGAGAGCAGTACTTC.

The chain joins TRBV27 to TRBJ2-7; 8 bases are shared with TRBD2. The V gene end was trimmed by 6 bases and the J gene end by 4 bases; junction bases not matched to a gene: 8. CDR3 length equals 14 residues. The germline CDR1 and CDR2 sequences are MNHEY and SMNVEV (reference sequence). CDR3 region: CASRVVAGWYEQYF. CDR3 sequence (DNA): TGTGCCAGCAGGGTAGTAGCGGGATGGTACGAGCAGTACTTC.